Listed below are T cell receptor beta chains from one sample, sequenced in a study of regulatory T cells in long-lasting Graves disease. One entry per CDR3 protein results from TCRdb running MiXCR on the multiplex PCR reads. This sample has under 450,000 distinct CDR3 sequences; 15% to 20% occur once, and the top ten carry just over 20%. These same records also appear under a second study, on T cells in Graves' hyperthyroidism and ophthalmopathy.

Source: peripheral blood mononuclear cells (PBMCs), taken at new diagnosis, from a patient treated with antithyroid drugs. The origin of the receptors is a woman aged 18 to 35 with Graves disease. The CDR3 runs from the conserved cysteine through the conserved F or W. A D gene is named only where the DNA matches it firmly. Where a row states a size, it is once, few, many or the class of an expanded clone; other rows omit it.

v_call	j_call	clone_size	d_call	cdr3_nt	cdr3_aa
TRBV5-4	TRBJ2-1	few	TRBD2	TGTGCCAGCAGCCGACTAGCGGGGGCGTATGAGCAGTTCTTC	CASSRLAGAYEQFF
TRBV27	TRBJ1-2	many	.	TGTGCCAGCAGTTTATCCAATGCCGTTAACTATGGCTACACCTTC	CASSLSNAVNYGYTF
TRBV11-2	TRBJ1-3	.	.	TGTGCCAGCAGCTCGCTACTCCGCTCTGGAAACACCATATATTTT	CASSSLLRSGNTIYF
TRBV19	TRBJ1-5	.	.	TGTGCCAGTACTACAGGTAGTCAGCCCCAGCATTTT	CASTTGSQPQHF
TRBV29-1	TRBJ1-4	many	TRBD1	TGCAGCGTTGAGATCCGGACAGGGGGTCGGGAAAAACTGTTTTTT	CSVEIRTGGREKLFF
TRBV19	TRBJ1-2	few	TRBD1	TGTGCCAGTAGTATACCCGGACAGGGGATCTATGGCTACACCTTC	CASSIPGQGIYGYTF
TRBV28	TRBJ1-5	few	.	TGTGCCAGCACCTTGCGGGGTAGCAATCAGCCCCAGCATTTT	CASTLRGSNQPQHF
TRBV6-2/TRBV6-3	TRBJ1-5	.	.	TGTGCCAGCAGTACACCTACCCCCAATCAGCCCCAGCATTTT	CASSTPTPNQPQHF
TRBV7-9	TRBJ2-3	.	.	TGTGCCAGCAGCTTAAGTAAAGATACGCAGTATTTT	CASSLSKDTQYF
TRBV6-1	TRBJ2-1	many	.	TGTGCCAGCAGTGATGGTATCCAAGGCCGTCGCAATGAGCAGTTCTTC	CASSDGIQGRRNEQFF
TRBV9	TRBJ2-3	.	TRBD2	TGTGCCAGCAGCACCTGGCGGGGGGCTGGCTCAGATACGCAGTATTTT	CASSTWRGAGSDTQYF
TRBV20-1	TRBJ1-5	many	.	TGCAGTGCTCCCCTTATGGGGGTCAATCAGCCCCAGCATTTT	CSAPLMGVNQPQHF
TRBV5-1	TRBJ2-7	many	TRBD2	TGCGCCAGCAGGCTGGGACTAGTGAACGAGCAGTACTTC	CASRLGLVNEQYF
TRBV28	TRBJ2-5	many	.	TGTGCCAGCAGAACCCTGGCGGGGACCCAGTACTTC	CASRTLAGTQYF
TRBV5-1	TRBJ2-2	few	TRBD2	TGCGCCAGCAGCTCGGGACTAGCGGGGAACACCGGGGAGCTGTTTTTT	CASSSGLAGNTGELFF
TRBV2	TRBJ2-2	few	.	TGTGCCAGCAGCCCCCTGCGGACCAACACCGGGGAGCTGTTTTTT	CASSPLRTNTGELFF
TRBV19	TRBJ2-1	.	TRBD1	TGTGCCAGTAGGGGGGTGAGGACAGGGCGGAATGAGCAGTTCTTC	CASRGVRTGRNEQFF
TRBV19	TRBJ2-1	few	TRBD2	TGTGCCAGCAGTCGACTAGCGGGGGGCAATGAGCAGTTCTTC	CASSRLAGGNEQFF
TRBV27	TRBJ1-6	.	.	TGTGCCAGCAGTGCGGACCTGGCCTATAATTCACCCCTCCACTTT	CASSADLAYNSPLHF
TRBV24-1	TRBJ2-1	many	.	TGTGCCACCAGTGATTTCGGGGACGCGCTCTACAATGAGCAGTTCTTC	CATSDFGDALYNEQFF